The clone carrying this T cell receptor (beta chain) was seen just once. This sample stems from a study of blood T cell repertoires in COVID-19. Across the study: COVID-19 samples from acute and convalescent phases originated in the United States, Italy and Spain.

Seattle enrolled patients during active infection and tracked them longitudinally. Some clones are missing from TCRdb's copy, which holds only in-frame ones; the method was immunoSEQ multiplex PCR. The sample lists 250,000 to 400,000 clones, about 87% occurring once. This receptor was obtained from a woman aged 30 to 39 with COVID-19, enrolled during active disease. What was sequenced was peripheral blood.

In nucleotides, the CDR3 is TGTGCCAGCAGTGATAGCGGGGGGGTCCAAGAGACCCAGTACTTC. Translation: CASSDSGGVQETQYF. The rearrangement uses TRBV6-1 and TRBJ2-5, with 11 bases matching TRBD2. Germline V gives CDR1 MNHNS, CDR2 SASEGT. Trimming took 3 bases from V and 1 from J; bases not matched to a gene: 1. The CDR3 has 15 residues.